This T cell receptor (beta chain) was obtained from a study of response to subunit inactivated influenza vaccine. In the case of this clonotype: Its specificity is not known.

TCRdb reprocessed the RT-PCR reads with MiXCR, giving one entry per CDR3 protein. The profile shows almost 600,000 distinct CDR3 sequences, 12% to 15% of them singletons. The study's findings and limits: Only a handful of new T cells, the authors suggested, are recruited with each seasonal influenza vaccination.

The CDR3 is made up of 17 amino acids. Germline values: CDR1 SGHNT, CDR2 YENEEA. Trimming took off 2 bases at V and 6 bases at J, with 19 bases between the two ends. The chain is built from TRBV11-3 and TRBJ2-2; possibly TRBD1 for D (5 bases). Sequenced here: PBMCs from blood, sampled 12 days after vaccination. The TCR originated in a man aged 45 to 65 who received an inactivated influenza vaccine. CDR3 amino acids: CASSLMSGPWEAGELFF. The CDR3 nucleotides read TGTGCCAGCAGCTTAATGTCAGGGCCTTGGGAAGCCGGGGAGCTGTTTTTT.